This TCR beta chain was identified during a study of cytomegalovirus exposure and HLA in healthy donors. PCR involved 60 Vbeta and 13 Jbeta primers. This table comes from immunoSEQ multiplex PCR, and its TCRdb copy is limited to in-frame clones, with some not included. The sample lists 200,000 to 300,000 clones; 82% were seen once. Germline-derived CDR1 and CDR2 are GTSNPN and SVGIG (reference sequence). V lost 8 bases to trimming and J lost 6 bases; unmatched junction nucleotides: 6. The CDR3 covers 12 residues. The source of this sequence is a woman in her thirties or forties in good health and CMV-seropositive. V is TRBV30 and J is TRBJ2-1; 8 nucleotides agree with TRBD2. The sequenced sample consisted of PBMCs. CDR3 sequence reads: CARPGTSNEQFF. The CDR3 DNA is TGTGCCCGCCCTGGGACTAGCAATGAGCAGTTCTTC.